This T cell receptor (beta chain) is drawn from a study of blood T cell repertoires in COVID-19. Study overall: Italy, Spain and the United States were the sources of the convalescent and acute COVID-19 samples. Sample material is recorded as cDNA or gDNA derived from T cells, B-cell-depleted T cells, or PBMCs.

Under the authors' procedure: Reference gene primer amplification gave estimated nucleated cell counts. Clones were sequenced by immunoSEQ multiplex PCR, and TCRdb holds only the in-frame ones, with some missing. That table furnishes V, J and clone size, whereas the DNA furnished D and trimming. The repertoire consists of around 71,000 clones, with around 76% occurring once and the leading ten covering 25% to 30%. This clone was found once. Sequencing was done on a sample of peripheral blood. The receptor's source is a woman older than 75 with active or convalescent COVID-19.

CDR3 DNA: TGCGCCCGCGCGGCGGGGGGGCTAGATGGAGAGACCCAGTACTTC. It codes for CARAAGGLDGETQYF. The chain joins TRBV5-1 to TRBJ2-5, with 9 positions matching TRBD2. V lost 10 bases, J lost 4 bases, and 14 bases stayed unmatched. The germline gives CDR1 SGHRS, CDR2 YFSETQ. The CDR3 consists of 15 residues.